This TCR beta chain was found in a study of T cells in Graves' hyperthyroidism and ophthalmopathy. Authors of the study amplified TCR beta CDR3 regions from RNA transcripts. The HTBI set primed first-round TCR CDR3 RT-PCR. TCRdb recomputed calls from the multiplex PCR reads with MiXCR, one row per CDR3 protein. The sample contains 500,000 to 750,000 distinct CDR3 sequences, 15% to 17% of which appear only once. Not enrolled were patients with uncontrolled infection, other autoimmune disease, pregnancy or lactation. The CDR3 loop spans 14 amino acids. The ends lost 6 bases at V and 3 bases at J; junction bases unmatched: 6. The germline V gene encodes CDR1 MNHEY and CDR2 SVGAGI. This clonotype was detected ten times or more.

The chain combines TRBV6-5 with TRBJ2-7; 9 nucleotides line up with TRBD1. The specimen was blood. The receptor comes from a woman between 25 and 40 years old with Graves' hyperthyroidism. As DNA, the CDR3 is TGTGCCAGCAGCTACCCGGGACAGGGCTACGAGCAGTACTTC. This codes for CASSYPGQGYEQYF.